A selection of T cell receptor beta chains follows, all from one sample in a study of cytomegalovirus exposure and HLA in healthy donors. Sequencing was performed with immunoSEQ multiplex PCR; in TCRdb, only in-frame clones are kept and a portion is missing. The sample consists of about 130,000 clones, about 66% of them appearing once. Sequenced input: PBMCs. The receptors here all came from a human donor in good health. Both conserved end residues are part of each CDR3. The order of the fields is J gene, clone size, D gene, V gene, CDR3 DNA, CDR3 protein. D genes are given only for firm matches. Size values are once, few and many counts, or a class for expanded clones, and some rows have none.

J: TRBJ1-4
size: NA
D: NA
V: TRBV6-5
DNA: TGTGCCAGCAGGAGTTGGCAGGGGCTTGGTGAAAAACTGTTTTTT
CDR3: CASRSWQGLGEKLFF

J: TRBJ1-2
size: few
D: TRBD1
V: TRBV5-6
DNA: TGTGCCAGCAGCTTGGGGGACAGGGCGGGCTACACCTTC
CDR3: CASSLGDRAGYTF

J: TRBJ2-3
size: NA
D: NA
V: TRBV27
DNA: TGTGCCAGCAGTCCCTACCCCCGTACGCAGTATTTT
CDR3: CASSPYPRTQYF

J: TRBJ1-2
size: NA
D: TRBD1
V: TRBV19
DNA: TGTGCCAGTAGTAACACGGGACAGGGGGCCGGCTATGGCTACACCTTC
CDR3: CASSNTGQGAGYGYTF

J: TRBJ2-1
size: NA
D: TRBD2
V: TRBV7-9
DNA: TGTGCCAGCAGCTTAGAGTTCCTACAGCGGGAGGGCCGGAACAATGAGCAGTTCTTC
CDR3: CASSLEFLQREGRNNEQFF

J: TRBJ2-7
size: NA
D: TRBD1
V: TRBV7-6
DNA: TGTGCCAGCACACCGGGGACAGGGCCCTACGAGCAGTACTTC
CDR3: CASTPGTGPYEQYF

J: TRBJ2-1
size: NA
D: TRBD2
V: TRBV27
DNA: TGTGCCAGCAGTTTCTCGGGGATAGCGGGGTCCTGGTTCTTC
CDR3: CASSFSGIAGSWFF

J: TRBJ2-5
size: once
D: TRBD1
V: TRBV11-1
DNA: TGTGCCAGCAGCACAGACAGGGGGCGAAACGGGTTGAACTTC
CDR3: CASSTDRGRNGLNF

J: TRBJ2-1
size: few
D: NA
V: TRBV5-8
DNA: TGTGCCAGCAGCTTGGCTAGCTCCTACAATGAGCAGTTCTTC
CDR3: CASSLASSYNEQFF

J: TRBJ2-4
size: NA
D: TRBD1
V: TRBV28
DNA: TGTGCCAGCAGCTCCCGACAGGGGTTCAAAAACATTCAGTACTTC
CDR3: CASSSRQGFKNIQYF

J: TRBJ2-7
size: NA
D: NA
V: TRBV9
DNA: TGTGCCAGCAGCGTAGGGACTTCCTACGAGCAGTACTTC
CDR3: CASSVGTSYEQYF

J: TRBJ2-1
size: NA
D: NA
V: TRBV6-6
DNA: TGTGCCAGCAAACCAGGGGAGTGGGACAATGAGCAGTTCTTC
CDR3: CASKPGEWDNEQFF

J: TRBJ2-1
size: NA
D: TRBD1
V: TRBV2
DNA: TGTGCCAGCACGTTGACAGGGAACAATGAGCAGTTCTTC
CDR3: CASTLTGNNEQFF

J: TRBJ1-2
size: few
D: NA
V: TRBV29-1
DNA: TGCAGCGTGGCGACAGGCACTAACTATGGCTACACCTTC
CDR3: CSVATGTNYGYTF

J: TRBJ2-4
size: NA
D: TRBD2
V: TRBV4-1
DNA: TGCGCCAGCAGCCAAGATTTTTTAGGACTAGCGGGAGTTCGTAACATTCAGTACTTC
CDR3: CASSQDFLGLAGVRNIQYF

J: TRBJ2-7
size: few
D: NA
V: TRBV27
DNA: TGTGCCAGCAGTTTGGAAGTCGGGGTTACCTACGAGCAGTACTTC
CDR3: CASSLEVGVTYEQYF

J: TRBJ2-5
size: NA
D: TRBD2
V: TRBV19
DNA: TGTGCCAGTAGTATAGGTACGGGGGGTCAAGAGACCCAGTACTTC
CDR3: CASSIGTGGQETQYF

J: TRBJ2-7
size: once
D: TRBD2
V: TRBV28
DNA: TGTGCCAGCAGTTTATCTACTAGCGGGGGTTACGAGCAGTACTTC
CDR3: CASSLSTSGGYEQYF

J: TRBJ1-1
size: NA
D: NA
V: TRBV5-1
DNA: TGCGCCAGCAGCTTGGGGGGCGCGGACACTGAAGCTTTCTTT
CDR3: CASSLGGADTEAFF

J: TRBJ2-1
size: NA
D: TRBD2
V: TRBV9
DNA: TGTGCCAGCAGCGTAGGGCCTAGCGGGAGATACAATGAGCAGTTCTTC
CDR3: CASSVGPSGRYNEQFF

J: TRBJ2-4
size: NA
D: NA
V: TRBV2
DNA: TGTGCCAGCAGTGAAGCGAAAATGGGGACTCGGGTTGGTCTAGCCAAAAACATTCAGTACTTC
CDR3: CASSEAKMGTRVGLAKNIQYF

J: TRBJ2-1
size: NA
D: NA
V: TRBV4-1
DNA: TGCGCCAGCAGCCATCCCCTTAGACTAGTACAGCAGTTCTTC
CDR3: CASSHPLRLVQQFF

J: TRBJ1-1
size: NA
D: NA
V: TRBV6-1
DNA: TGTGCCAGCATCGGACAGTCGGGCACTGAAGCTTTCTTT
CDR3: CASIGQSGTEAFF

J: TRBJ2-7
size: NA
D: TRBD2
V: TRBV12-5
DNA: TGTGCTAGTGGACCTCCGAATAGCGGGAGATACGAGCAGTACTTC
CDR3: CASGPPNSGRYEQYF

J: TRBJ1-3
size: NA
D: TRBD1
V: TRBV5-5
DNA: TGTGCCAGCAGCTTGGGGACAGGGGCAGACACCATATATTTT
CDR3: CASSLGTGADTIYF

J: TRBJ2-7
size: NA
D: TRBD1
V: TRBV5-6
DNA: TGTGCCAGCAGCGACCGGGACAGGGGGTCCTACGAGCAGTACTTC
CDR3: CASSDRDRGSYEQYF

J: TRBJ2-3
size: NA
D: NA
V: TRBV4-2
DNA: TGTGCCAGCAGCCAAGATTCCGGGAGAGGAGGCACAGATACGCAGTATTTT
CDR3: CASSQDSGRGGTDTQYF

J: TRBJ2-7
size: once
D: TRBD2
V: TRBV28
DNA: TGTGCCAGCAGTTCGGGAGGGGGATCCTACGAGCAGTACTTC
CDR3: CASSSGGGSYEQYF

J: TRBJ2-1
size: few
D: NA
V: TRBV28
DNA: TGTGCCAGCAGCCCGATTGTACTTTACTACAATGAGCAGTTCTTC
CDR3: CASSPIVLYYNEQFF

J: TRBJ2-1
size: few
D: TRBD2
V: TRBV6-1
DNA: TGTGCCAGCAGGGGGGACTATTACTTGCAGTTCTTC
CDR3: CASRGDYYLQFF

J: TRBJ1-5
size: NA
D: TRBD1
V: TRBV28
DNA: TGTGCCAGCAGTTTACAGCCCGGGCCGGGACAGGGTAGGTATCAGCCCCAGCATTTT
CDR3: CASSLQPGPGQGRYQPQHF

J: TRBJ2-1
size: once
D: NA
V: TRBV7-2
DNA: TGTGCCAGCAGCCGCCGTAGAGGATCCTACAATGAGCAGTTCTTC
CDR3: CASSRRRGSYNEQFF

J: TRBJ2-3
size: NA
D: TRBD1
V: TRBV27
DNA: TGTGCTACGGGGACAGTCCTCACAGATACGCAGTATTTT
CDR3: CATGTVLTDTQYF

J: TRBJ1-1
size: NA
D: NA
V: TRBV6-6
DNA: TGTGCCAGCAAAACGGGGGTGGGTGGCGGCACTGAAGCTTTCTTT
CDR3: CASKTGVGGGTEAFF

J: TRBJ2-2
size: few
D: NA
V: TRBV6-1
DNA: TGTGCCAGTTGGCGGGCTACGAACACCGGGGAGCTGTTTTTT
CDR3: CASWRATNTGELFF

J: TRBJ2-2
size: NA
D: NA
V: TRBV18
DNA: TGTGCCAGCTCACCACGGCCGCAGGGCGGGGCGGACACCGGGGAGCTGTTTTTT
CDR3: CASSPRPQGGADTGELFF

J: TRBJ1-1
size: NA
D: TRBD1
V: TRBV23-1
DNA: TGCGCCAGCAGTCATGGAGGGGGCGCGTACACTGAAGCTTTCTTT
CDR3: CASSHGGGAYTEAFF

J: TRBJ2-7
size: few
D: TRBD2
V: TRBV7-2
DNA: TGTGCCAGCAGCCCCGGACTAGCGGGAGAAGGCGAGCAGTACTTC
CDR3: CASSPGLAGEGEQYF

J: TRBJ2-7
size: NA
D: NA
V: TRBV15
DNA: TGTGCCACCAGCACCCCCGTAGGGGCAGGGAGGTACGAGCAGTACTTC
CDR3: CATSTPVGAGRYEQYF

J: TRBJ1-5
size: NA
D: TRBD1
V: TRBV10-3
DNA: TGTGCCATCAGTGGACAGGGTTTGTATCAGCCCCAGCATTTT
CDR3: CAISGQGLYQPQHF

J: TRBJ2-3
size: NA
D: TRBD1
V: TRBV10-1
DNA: TGCGCCAGCAGTGAGCGGGGCGACAGGGTGTATATAGATACGCAGTATTTT
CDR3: CASSERGDRVYIDTQYF

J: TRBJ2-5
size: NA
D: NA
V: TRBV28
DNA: TGTGCCAGCAGTTCATTCCCGGGACTGCAAGAGACCCAGTACTTC
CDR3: CASSSFPGLQETQYF

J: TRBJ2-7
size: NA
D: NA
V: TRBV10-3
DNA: TGTGCCATCAGTGAGAAAGTGGGGCCCTACGAGCAGTACTTC
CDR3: CAISEKVGPYEQYF

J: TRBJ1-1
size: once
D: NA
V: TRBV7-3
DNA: TGTGCCAGCAGCTCAACAGGAGGGGGGGGTTCGGCTTTCTTT
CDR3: CASSSTGGGGSAFF

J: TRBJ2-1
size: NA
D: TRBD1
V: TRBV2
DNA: TGTGCCAGCAGTAAGACCGGGACAGTGGGCAATGAGCAGTTCTTC
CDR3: CASSKTGTVGNEQFF

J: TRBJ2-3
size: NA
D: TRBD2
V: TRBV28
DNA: TGTGCCAGCAGTTTATGGATCGAAGCGGGGGATAGCACAGATACGCAGTATTTT
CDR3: CASSLWIEAGDSTDTQYF

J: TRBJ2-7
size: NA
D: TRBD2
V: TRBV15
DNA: TGTGCCACCAGCAGAGTCCCGGGACTAGCGGGAGGGCCCAGCTCCTACGAGCAGTACTTC
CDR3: CATSRVPGLAGGPSSYEQYF

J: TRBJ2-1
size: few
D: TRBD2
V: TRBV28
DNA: TGTGCCAGCAGTTTACGGAGGACTAGCCCCTTAGCTGAGCAGTTCTTC
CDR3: CASSLRRTSPLAEQFF

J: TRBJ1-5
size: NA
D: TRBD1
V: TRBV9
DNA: TGTGCCAGCAGCGCGACAGGGTATAGCAATCAGCCCCAGCATTTT
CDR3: CASSATGYSNQPQHF

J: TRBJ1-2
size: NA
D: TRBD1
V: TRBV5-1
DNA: TGCGCCAGCAGCTTGGAAATCGACAGGGGTGGCTACACCTTC
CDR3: CASSLEIDRGGYTF

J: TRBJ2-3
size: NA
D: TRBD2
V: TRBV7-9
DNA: TGTGCCAGCAGCCCGACTAGCGGGAGGCCCCTGGAATTCACAGATACGCAGTATTTT
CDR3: CASSPTSGRPLEFTDTQYF

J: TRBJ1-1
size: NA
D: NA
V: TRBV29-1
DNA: TGCAGCGTTGAAGATCTGGCAGGGAACACTGAAGCTTTCTTT
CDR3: CSVEDLAGNTEAFF

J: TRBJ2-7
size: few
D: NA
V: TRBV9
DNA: TGTGCCAGCGGACGTGGCCAGGGCTCCTACGAGCAGTACTTC
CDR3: CASGRGQGSYEQYF

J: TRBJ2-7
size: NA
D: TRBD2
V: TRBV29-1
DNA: TGCAGCGTCGCTCTAGCGGATCTTTCCCACGAGCAGTACTTC
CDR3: CSVALADLSHEQYF

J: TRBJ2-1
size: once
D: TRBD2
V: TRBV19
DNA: TGTGCCAGTAGTATACCGCCGGTGGGACTAGCGGAGAGCTCCTACAATGAGCAGTTCTTC
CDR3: CASSIPPVGLAESSYNEQFF

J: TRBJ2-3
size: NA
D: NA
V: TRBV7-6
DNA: TGTGCCAGCAGCCCCCCTGTCGGAGATACGCAGTATTTT
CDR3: CASSPPVGDTQYF

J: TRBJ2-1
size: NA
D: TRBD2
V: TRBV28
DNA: TGTGCCAGCAGCACATGGACTAGCGGGAGCGGAAATGAGCAGTTCTTC
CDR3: CASSTWTSGSGNEQFF